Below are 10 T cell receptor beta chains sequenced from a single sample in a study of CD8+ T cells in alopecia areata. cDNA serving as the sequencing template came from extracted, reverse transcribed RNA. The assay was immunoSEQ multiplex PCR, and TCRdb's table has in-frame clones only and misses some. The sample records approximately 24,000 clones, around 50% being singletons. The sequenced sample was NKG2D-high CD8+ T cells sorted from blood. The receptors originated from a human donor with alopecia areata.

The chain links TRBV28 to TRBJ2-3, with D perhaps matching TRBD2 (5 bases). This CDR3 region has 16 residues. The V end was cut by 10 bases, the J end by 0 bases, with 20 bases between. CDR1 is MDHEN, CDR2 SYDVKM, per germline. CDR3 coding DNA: TGTGCCACTTCCTATGCGTGGACGGGGAGCACAGATACGCAGTATTTT. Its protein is CATSYAWTGSTDTQYF. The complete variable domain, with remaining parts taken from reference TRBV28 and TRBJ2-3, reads DVKVTQSSRYLVKRTGEKVFLECVQDMDHENMFWYRQDPGLGLRLIYFSYDVKMKEKGDIPEGYSVSREKKERFSLILESASTNQTSMYLCATSYAWTGSTDTQYFGPGTRLTVL.

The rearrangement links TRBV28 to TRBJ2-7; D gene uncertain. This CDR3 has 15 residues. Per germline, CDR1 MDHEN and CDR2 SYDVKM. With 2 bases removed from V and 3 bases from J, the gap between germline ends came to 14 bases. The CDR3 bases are TGTGCCAGCAGTTTAACGGGTGATGGAAACTACGAGCAGTACTTC. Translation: CASSLTGDGNYEQYF.

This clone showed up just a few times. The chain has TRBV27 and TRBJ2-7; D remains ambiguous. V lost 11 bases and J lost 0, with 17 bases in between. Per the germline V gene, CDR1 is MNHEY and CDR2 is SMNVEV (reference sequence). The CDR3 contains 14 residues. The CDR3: CASKSAEISYEQYF. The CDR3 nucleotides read TGTGCCTCAAAATCCGCTGAGATCTCCTACGAGCAGTACTTC.

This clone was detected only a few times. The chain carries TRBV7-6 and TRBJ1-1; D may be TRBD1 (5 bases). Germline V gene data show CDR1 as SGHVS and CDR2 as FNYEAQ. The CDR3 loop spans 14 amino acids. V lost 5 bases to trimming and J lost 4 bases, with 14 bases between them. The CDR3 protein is CASSTHGGGTEAFF. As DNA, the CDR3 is TGTGCCAGCAGCACCCACGGGGGTGGCACTGAAGCTTTCTTT.

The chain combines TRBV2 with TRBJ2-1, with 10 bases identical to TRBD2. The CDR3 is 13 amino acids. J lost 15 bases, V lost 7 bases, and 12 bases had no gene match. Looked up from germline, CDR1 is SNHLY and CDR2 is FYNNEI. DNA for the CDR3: TGTGCCAGCACCCCGTGGAGCGGGAGGGACCTGTTCTTC. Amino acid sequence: CASTPWSGRDLFF.

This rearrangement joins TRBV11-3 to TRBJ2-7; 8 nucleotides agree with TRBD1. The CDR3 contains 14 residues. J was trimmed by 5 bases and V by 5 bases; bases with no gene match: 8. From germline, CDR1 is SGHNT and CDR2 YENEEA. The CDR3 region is CASSRATGADEQYF. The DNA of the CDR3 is TGTGCCAGCAGCCGCGCGACAGGGGCGGACGAGCAGTACTTC.

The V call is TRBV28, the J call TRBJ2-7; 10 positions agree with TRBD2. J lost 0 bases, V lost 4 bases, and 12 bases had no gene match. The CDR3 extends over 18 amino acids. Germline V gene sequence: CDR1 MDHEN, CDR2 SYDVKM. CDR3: CASSSRAGGPFFSYEQYF. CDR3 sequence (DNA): TGTGCCAGCAGTTCGCGAGCGGGAGGGCCTTTCTTCTCCTACGAGCAGTACTTC.

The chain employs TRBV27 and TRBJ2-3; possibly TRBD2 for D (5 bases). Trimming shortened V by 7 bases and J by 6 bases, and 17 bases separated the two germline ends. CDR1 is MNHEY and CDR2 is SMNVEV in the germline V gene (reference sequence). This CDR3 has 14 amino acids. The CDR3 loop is CASNPGVSGDTQYF. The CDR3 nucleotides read TGTGCCAGCAACCCCGGGGTGTCAGGTGATACGCAGTATTTT.

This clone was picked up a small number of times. Here the CDR3 DNA reads TGTGCCAGCAGCTTAGGGACAAGGAATACTGAAGCTTTCTTT. This sequence encodes CASSLGTRNTEAFF. The genes are TRBV11-1 and TRBJ1-1, with a tentative D call TRBD1 (5 bases). The V end lost 1 base, the J end lost 5 bases, and 11 bases lay between the germline ends. Germline assignment: CDR1 SGHAT and CDR2 FQDESV (reference sequence). The CDR3 is 14 amino acids.

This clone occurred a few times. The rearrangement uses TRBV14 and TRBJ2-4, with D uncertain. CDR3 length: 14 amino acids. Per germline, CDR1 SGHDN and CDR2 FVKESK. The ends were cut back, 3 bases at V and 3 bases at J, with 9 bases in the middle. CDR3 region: CASSQMDLKNIQYF. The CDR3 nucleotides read TGTGCCAGCAGCCAGATGGACCTCAAAAACATTCAGTACTTC.